A single sample gave rise to the 10 T cell receptor beta chains below, sequenced in a study of human T cells and chemical hapten exposure. The time point denotes: patch test 3, about 24 weeks after DPC sensitization. Treatment defined: therapeutic diphenylcyclopropenone sensitization with weekly scalp DPC. TCRdb redid the calling of the RACE reads with MiXCR, one entry per CDR3 protein. Of over 80,000 distinct CDR3 sequences in the sample, 11% are singletons; the top ten hold 1% to 1.2%. The specimen comprised whole blood, sampled in connection with sensitization to the hapten diphenylcyclopropenone (DPC). The receptors stem from a woman aged 30 to 39 with alopecia areata. Some clones in this sample may be carry-over from other donors' samples.

This clonotype was observed at least ten times. The chain links TRBV7-6 to TRBJ1-5; unclear D gene. CDR3 length equals 13 residues. Deletions cut 4 bases from V and 4 bases from J, with 8 bases between. Per the germline V gene, CDR1 is SGHVS and CDR2 is FNYEAQ. CDR3 amino acids: CASSSKWNQPQHF. CDR3 DNA sequence: TGTGCCAGCAGCTCAAAGTGGAATCAGCCCCAGCATTTT.

This clonotype was detected many times. This chain uses TRBV10-2 with TRBJ2-1; D is possibly TRBD1 (6 bases). The CDR3 runs to 14 residues. Germline-derived CDR1 and CDR2 are WSHSY and SAAADI. Between the trimmed V and J ends, which lost 7 bases and 5 bases, there was a span of 15 bases. In nucleotides, the CDR3 is TGCGCCAGCATCCGGCAGGGGAATCACAATGAGCAGTTCTTC. Translated, it gives CASIRQGNHNEQFF.

This clonotype has a handful of counts. This rearrangement joins TRBV2 to TRBJ1-6, with no clear D. The length of the CDR3 is 16 residues. Germline-derived CDR1 and CDR2 are SNHLY and FYNNEI. The V and J ends lost 4 bases and 10 bases respectively, with 20 bases between them. In DNA form, the CDR3 reads TGTGCCAGCAGTGGGGAGACCCCAACGGTTGGCTCACCCCTCCACTTT. Amino acids: CASSGETPTVGSPLHF. The complete variable domain, with remaining parts taken from reference TRBV2 and TRBJ1-6, reads EPEVTQTPSHQVTQMGQEVILRCVPISNHLYFYWYRQILGQKVEFLVSFYNNEISEKSEIFDDQFSVERPDGSNFTLKIRSTKLEDSAMYFCASSGETPTVGSPLHFGNGTRLTVT.

This clonotype came up many times. The chain recombines TRBV18 with TRBJ2-5; D is uncertain. The CDR3 spans 15 residues. Trimming took 3 bases from V and 3 from J, leaving 14 bases between them. The germline gives CDR1 KGHSH, CDR2 LQKENI. CDR3 in amino acids: CASSPRWAEEETQYF. The CDR3 DNA sequence: TGTGCCAGCTCACCGAGATGGGCAGAGGAAGAGACCCAGTACTTC. The full variable domain, its missing parts supplied by reference TRBV18 and TRBJ2-5, is NAGVMQNPRHLVRRRGQEARLRCSPMKGHSHVYWYRQLPEEGLKFMVYLQKENIIDESGMPKERFSAEFPKEGPSILRIQQVVRGDSAAYFCASSPRWAEEETQYFGPGTRLLVL.

This clonotype was observed at least ten times. The chain recombines TRBV7-2 with TRBJ1-2, with a possible D match to TRBD1 (5 bases). The CDR3 runs 16 residues. Germline V gene lookup returns CDR1 SGHTA and CDR2 FQGNSA. Trimming pared 1 base from V and 2 bases from J, leaving 14 bases between. The CDR3 is CASSLVSAGQNYGYTF. The CDR3 region has the DNA TGTGCCAGCAGCTTAGTGTCGGCAGGACAAAACTATGGCTACACCTTC.

This chain connects TRBV6-5 to TRBJ1-1; D uncertain. The CDR3 is made up of 13 amino acids. V shed 2 bases and J shed 3 bases, with 7 bases lying between them. Per the germline V gene, CDR1 is MNHEY and CDR2 is SVGAGI. CDR3 protein: CASSYGRDTEAFF. Here the CDR3 DNA reads TGTGCCAGCAGTTACGGGAGAGACACTGAAGCTTTCTTT.

This clonotype showed up many times. The CDR3, as DNA: TGTGCCAGCAGCTTACAGGATACCAGTGAGCAGTTCTTC. Protein: CASSLQDTSEQFF. J is TRBJ2-1 and V is TRBV11-1; D remains ambiguous. Trimming took 2 bases from V and 9 from J, leaving 11 bases between them. The CDR3 totals 13 residues. Germline CDR1 reads SGHAT; CDR2 reads FQDESV (reference sequence).

This clonotype showed up just a few times. J is TRBJ2-1 and V is TRBV20-1, with a possible D match to TRBD2 (6 bases). Trimming pared 0 bases from V and 5 bases from J, leaving 14 bases between. Per germline, CDR1 DFQATT and CDR2 SNEGSKA (reference sequence). CDR3 size: 15 residues. The DNA for the CDR3 is TGCAGTGCTAGAGAGATAGCGGTGTCCCACAATGAGCAGTTCTTC. Translated, it gives CSAREIAVSHNEQFF.

This clonotype was found many times. The CDR3 region is CASSLGEVREKLFF. CDR3 nucleotides: TGTGCCAGCAGCTTGGGCGAAGTAAGGGAAAAACTGTTTTTT. J is TRBJ1-4 and V is TRBV7-8; no clear D gene. V lost 3 bases and J 8 bases, leaving 13 bases between the germline ends. This CDR3 comprises 14 residues. The germline V gene encodes CDR1 SGHVS and CDR2 FQNEAQ.

With respect to this clonotype: A junction end diverges from the germline sequence, so it may reflect a read error. This chain uses TRBV12-3 or TRBV12-4 with TRBJ2-1, with a weak D call TRBD2 (5 bases). This CDR3 is 15 amino acids long. The CDR3 here is CATSPSGSSYNEQFF. DNA for the CDR3: TGTGCCACCAGTCCCTCGGGGAGCTCCTACAATGAGCAGTTCTTC.